This paragraph covers one TCR beta chain sequence. The method was immunoSEQ multiplex PCR; TCRdb's version includes in-frame clones alone and lacks a portion of them. The table lists 45,000 to 65,000 clones, approximately 90% of them singletons, with over 9% in the top ten. This specimen comes from a study of blood T cell repertoires in COVID-19. Germline CDR1 is SQVTM and CDR2 is ANQGSEA. V lost 7 bases, J lost 4 bases, and 13 bases stayed unmatched. The CDR3 has 15 residues. The sample was peripheral blood. V is TRBV29-1 and J is TRBJ2-7, with TRBD1 matching 10 bases. The clonotype comes from a human donor with acute or convalescent COVID-19. The donor label of this sample is uncertain. CDR3 protein: CSAQPDRGLGYEQYF. DNA of the CDR3: TGCAGCGCCCAACCAGACAGGGGGCTTGGGTACGAGCAGTACTTC.